Below are 6 T cell receptor beta chains sequenced from a single sample in a study of blood T cell repertoires in COVID-19. Using immunoSEQ multiplex PCR, the repertoire was profiled, and TCRdb retains in-frame clones only, with some absent. The repertoire has hundreds of thousands of clones, less than 85% of them found once; the top ten carry under 20%. The sequencing input was PBMCs or T cells enriched from blood (not recorded which). All receptors derive from a man aged 35-49 years who had recovered from COVID-19.

This chain links TRBV6-4 with TRBJ2-3, with D maybe TRBD1 (5 bases). The CDR3 has 13 amino acids. Per germline, CDR1 MRHNA and CDR2 SNTAGT. V was cut by 8 bases and J by 3 bases, with 12 bases left in between. The CDR3 DNA reads TGTGCCAGCGCAGGGTCAGCAACAGATACGCAGTATTTT. Its protein is CASAGSATDTQYF.

The chain is built from TRBV5-1 and TRBJ2-7; D may be TRBD1 (5 bases). This CDR3 is 14 amino acids long. V lost 1 base and J 3 bases, leaving 11 bases between the germline ends. CDR1 and CDR2 (germline): SGHRS, YFSETQ. The CDR3 DNA reads TGCGCCAGCAGCTTGAGGGGTGAAGGCTACGAGCAGTACTTC. Its translation is CASSLRGEGYEQYF.

The chain carries TRBV24-1 and TRBJ2-1; possibly TRBD2 for D (6 bases). Trimming removed 4 bases from V and 9 bases from J, with 15 bases in between. CDR3 length equals 14 residues. Germline V gives CDR1 KGHDR, CDR2 SFDVKD. CDR3 in amino acids: CATSDAGLAFEQFF. The CDR3 DNA reads TGTGCCACCAGTGACGCGGGGCTCGCATTTGAGCAGTTCTTC.

The gene calls are TRBV7-9 and TRBJ2-1; tentatively, D is TRBD2 (6 bases). From germline, CDR1 is SEHNR and CDR2 FQNEAQ (reference sequence). The CDR3 is 14 amino acids. V lost 1 base and J 4 bases, leaving 8 bases between the germline ends. In DNA, the CDR3 is TGTGCCAGCAGCTTAGTTCTAGCGTACAATGAGCAGTTCTTC. Its translation: CASSLVLAYNEQFF. Based on the CDR3 plus reference TRBV7-9 and TRBJ2-1, the full variable domain is DTGVSQNPRHKITKRGQNVTFRCDPISEHNRLYWYRQTLGQGPEFLTYFQNEAQLEKSRLLSDRFSAERPKGSFSTLEIQRTEQGDSAMYLCASSLVLAYNEQFFGPGTRLTVL.

The chain recombines TRBV4-1 with TRBJ2-7; 10 bases agree with TRBD2. The CDR3 length is 16 residues. J was trimmed by 3 bases and V by 0 bases; bases with no gene match: 5. Germline V gene data show CDR1 as MGHRA and CDR2 as YSYEKL. The CDR3 loop reads CASSQDWTSGGYEQYF. The DNA for the CDR3 is TGCGCCAGCAGCCAAGATTGGACTAGCGGAGGCTACGAGCAGTACTTC.

This chain joins TRBV7-2 and TRBJ1-3; maybe TRBD1 (5 bases). Germline loops: CDR1 SGHTA, CDR2 FQGNSA. V was trimmed by 1 base and J by 0 bases, leaving 10 bases between them. This CDR3 comprises 16 residues. The CDR3 nucleotides are TGTGCCAGCAGCTTAGTCATGACAGTCTCTGGAAACACCATATATTTT. Amino acids: CASSLVMTVSGNTIYF.